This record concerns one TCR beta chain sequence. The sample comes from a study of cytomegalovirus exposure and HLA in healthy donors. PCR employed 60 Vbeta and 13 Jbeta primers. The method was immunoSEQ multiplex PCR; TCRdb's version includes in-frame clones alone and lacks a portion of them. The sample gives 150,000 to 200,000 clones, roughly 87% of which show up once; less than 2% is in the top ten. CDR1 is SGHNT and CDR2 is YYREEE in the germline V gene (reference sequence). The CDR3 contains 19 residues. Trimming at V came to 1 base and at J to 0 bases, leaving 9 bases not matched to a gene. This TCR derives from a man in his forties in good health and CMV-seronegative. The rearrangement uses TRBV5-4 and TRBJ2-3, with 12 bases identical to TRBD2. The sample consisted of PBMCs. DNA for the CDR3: TGTGCCAGCAGCTTGCTTTCCCTAGCGGGAGGGCCAAGCACAGATACGCAGTATTTT. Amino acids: CASSLLSLAGGPSTDTQYF.